Shown below are 21 T cell receptor beta chains from a single sample sequenced in a study of blood T cell repertoires in COVID-19. The data were produced by immunoSEQ multiplex PCR, yet TCRdb's version contains in-frame clones alone and is incomplete. The sample has fewer than 40,000 clones, roughly nine tenths seen once. The sample taken for sequencing was peripheral blood. Receptor source: a human donor with active COVID-19. The donor label of this sample is uncertain.

V gene TRBV4-1 combines with J gene TRBJ1-2, with no clear D. CDR3 length equals 13 residues. Germline CDR1 MGHRA, CDR2 YSYEKL. The V gene lost 5 bases and the J gene lost 1 base, with 8 bases spanning the gap. In DNA form, the CDR3 reads TGCGCCAGCAGCGAAACAGTTAACTATGGCTACACCTTC. Its translation is CASSETVNYGYTF.

V and J are TRBV28 and TRBJ2-4; the match to TRBD2 covers 7 bases. J gave up 7 bases and V 2 bases, and 11 bases lay outside the gene matches. The CDR3 has 16 amino acids. Germline CDR1 reads MDHEN; CDR2 reads SYDVKM. The chain's CDR3 is CASSLRGGGRGNIQYF. In nucleotides, the CDR3 is TGTGCCAGCAGTTTAAGGGGAGGCGGGAGAGGGAACATTCAGTACTTC. The entire variable domain, with the rest obtained from reference TRBV28 and TRBJ2-4, is as follows: DVKVTQSSRYLVKRTGEKVFLECVQDMDHENMFWYRQDPGLGLRLIYFSYDVKMKEKGDIPEGYSVSREKKERFSLILESASTNQTSMYLCASSLRGGGRGNIQYFGAGTRLSVL.

Note on this clone: The junction differs from germline at one of its ends, possibly a read error. The chain employs TRBV7-7 and TRBJ2-5, with D perhaps matching TRBD1 (5 bases). Germline V CDR1 and CDR2: SSHAT, FNYEAQ (reference sequence). The CDR3 has 15 residues. The chain's CDR3 is CASSLLGQAQETQYF. The CDR3 DNA reads TGTGCTAGCAGCTTATTGGGGCAGGCACAAGAGACCCAGTACTTC. Variable domain in full (rest from reference TRBV7-7 and TRBJ2-5): GAGVSQSPRYKVTKRGQDVTLRCDPISSHATLYWYQQALGQGPEFLTYFNYEAQPDKSGLPSDRFSAERPEGSISTLTIQRTEQRDSAMYRCASSLLGQAQETQYFGPGTRLLVL.

The chain joins TRBV5-1 to TRBJ2-7; no clear D gene. The CDR3 covers 14 residues. Germline CDR1 is SGHRS and CDR2 is YFSETQ. Deletions cut 0 bases from V and 3 bases from J, with 10 bases between. Here the CDR3 reads CASSLASDNYEQYF. The DNA of the CDR3 is TGCGCCAGCAGCTTGGCCTCAGACAACTACGAGCAGTACTTC.

This clone appeared once. This chain uses TRBV7-9 with TRBJ2-7; D may be TRBD1 (6 bases). This CDR3 is built from 15 residues. Germline lookup yields CDR1 SEHNR and CDR2 FQNEAQ (reference sequence). The V and J ends lost 3 bases and 0 bases respectively, with 12 bases between them. In DNA, the CDR3 is TGTGCCAGCAGCTTCAGGGGATCCAACTCCTACGAGCAGTACTTC. As protein: CASSFRGSNSYEQYF.

The chain combines TRBV28 with TRBJ1-5; 9 bases are a match to TRBD1. CDR1 is MDHEN and CDR2 is SYDVKM in the germline V gene. The V segment lost 4 bases and the J segment 7 bases; nucleotides outside the gene matches: 14. This CDR3 is 17 amino acids long. CDR3 sequence reads: CASSYSRGGTGWQPQHF. As DNA, the CDR3 is TGTGCCAGCAGTTACTCCCGGGGAGGGACAGGGTGGCAGCCCCAGCATTTT.

The V call is TRBV2, the J call TRBJ2-3, with 10 bases lining up with TRBD2. This CDR3 has 15 residues. Per the germline V gene, CDR1 is SNHLY and CDR2 is FYNNEI. With 6 bases clipped from V and 6 bases from J, the junction kept 9 bases outside the gene matches. The CDR3 spells CASRWVAGGIDTQYF. In DNA form, the CDR3 reads TGTGCCAGCAGATGGGTAGCGGGGGGTATCGATACGCAGTATTTT.

The chain recombines TRBV7-2 with TRBJ1-4; tentative D call: TRBD1 (6 bases). CDR3 length: 13 amino acids. V lost 5 bases and J 8 bases, leaving 12 bases between the germline ends. Germline V gene sequence: CDR1 SGHTA, CDR2 FQGNSA. CDR3 nucleotide sequence: TGTGCCAGCAGCCCTGGACAGTGGGAAAAACTGTTTTTT. Protein product: CASSPGQWEKLFF.

There are a few counts of this clone. This chain links TRBV10-3 with TRBJ2-3; 12 nucleotides match TRBD2. The CDR3 covers 14 residues. Germline trimming cut 4 bases from V and 6 bases from J; bases unmatched to any gene: 2. The germline V gene encodes CDR1 ENHRY and CDR2 SYGVKD. The CDR3 DNA is TGTGCCATCAGTGTTACTAGCGGGAGGGATACGCAGTATTTT. Translated, it gives CAISVTSGRDTQYF.

The chain has TRBV2 and TRBJ1-5, with D possibly being TRBD1 (6 bases). Trimming shortened V by 3 bases and J by 6 bases, and 12 bases separated the two germline ends. The CDR3 has 14 residues. CDR1 is SNHLY, CDR2 FYNNEI, per germline. The CDR3 sequence is CASSDRGGAQPQHF. CDR3 nucleotides: TGTGCCAGCAGTGACAGGGGTGGGGCTCAGCCCCAGCATTTT.

V usage is TRBV19 and J usage is TRBJ1-2, with TRBD1 identical over 8 bases. J lost 2 bases, V lost 1 base, and 0 bases had no gene match. Germline V CDR1 and CDR2: LNHDA, SQIVND (reference sequence). CDR3 size: 14 residues. For the CDR3, the DNA is TGTGCCAGTAGTATAGGACAGGGGAACTATGGCTACACCTTC. It codes for CASSIGQGNYGYTF.

A few counts support this clone. The chain carries TRBV4-3 and TRBJ2-5; D is uncertain. CDR1 LGHNA and CDR2 YSLEER come from the germline V gene. There are 15 residues in the CDR3. V was cut by 1 base and J by 2 bases, with 11 bases left in between. Written as DNA, the CDR3 is TGCGCCAGCAGCCAAGCTTTCACAACGCAAGAGACCCAGTACTTC. Protein sequence: CASSQAFTTQETQYF.

CDR3 sequence: CASSLLAYNEQFF. For the CDR3, the DNA is TGTGCCAGCAGTTTACTAGCCTACAATGAGCAGTTCTTC. The chain combines TRBV28 with TRBJ2-1; D unresolved. Germline CDR1 and CDR2: MDHEN and SYDVKM. The CDR3 sequence is 13 residues long. The ends were cut back, 2 bases at V and 2 bases at J, with 4 bases in the middle.

A single count supports this clone. The chain has TRBV9 and TRBJ1-4; D is undetermined. This CDR3 region has 14 residues. Looked up from germline, CDR1 is SGDLS and CDR2 is YYNGEE. V shed 1 base and J shed 4 bases, with 8 bases lying between them. The CDR3 is CASSVSSGNEKLFF. CDR3 DNA sequence: TGTGCCAGCAGCGTAAGTTCCGGTAATGAAAAACTGTTTTTT.

The rearrangement joins TRBV10-3 to TRBJ2-3; D is uncertain. CDR1 and CDR2 from the germline V gene are ENHRY and SYGVKD. The CDR3 covers 12 residues. V was trimmed by 4 bases and J by 2 bases, leaving 4 bases between them. The CDR3 sequence: CAISGYTDTQYF. The CDR3, as DNA: TGTGCCATCAGTGGTTACACAGATACGCAGTATTTT.

The rearrangement joins TRBV7-9 to TRBJ1-2, with a tentative D call TRBD1 (5 bases). In germline, CDR1 is SEHNR, CDR2 FQNEAQ (reference sequence). The ends were cut back, 3 bases at V and 8 bases at J, with 22 bases in the middle. The CDR3 is 16 amino acids. The CDR3 loop is CASSLYDSPLLKGYTF. CDR3 coding DNA: TGTGCCAGCAGCTTGTACGACAGCCCCCTCCTGAAAGGCTACACCTTC.

This chain joins TRBV4-2 and TRBJ1-6; 8 bases agree with TRBD1. V shed 1 base, J shed 10 bases, and the junction held 9 bases outside the gene matches. This CDR3 is built from 16 residues. Per the germline V gene, CDR1 is LGHNA and CDR2 is YNFKEQ. As DNA, the CDR3 is TGTGCCAGCAGCCAAGTACGAACAGGGGGAAGATCACCCCTCCACTTT. Protein: CASSQVRTGGRSPLHF.

The J gene is TRBJ2-6, the V gene TRBV9; D is possibly TRBD1 (6 bases). This CDR3 spans 23 amino acids. The germline V and J ends were trimmed by 3 bases and 0 bases, with 31 bases remaining between them. The germline CDR1 and CDR2 sequences are SGDLS and YYNGEE. The CDR3 DNA reads as TGTGCCAGCAGCGAATCGCTGGGCGTCGGACAGAGGCTCTTGAGCTCTGGGGCCAACGTCCTGACTTTC. This sequence encodes CASSESLGVGQRLLSSGANVLTF.

This chain uses TRBV5-6 with TRBJ2-1; 9 bases align to TRBD2. This CDR3 contains 17 residues. J gave up 3 bases and V 3 bases, and 10 bases lay outside the gene matches. Germline-derived CDR1 and CDR2 are SGHDT and YYEEEE. The DNA for the CDR3 is TGTGCCAGCAGCTCTCTAGCGGGGCCCTTAGTCTACAATGAGCAGTTCTTC. Residues: CASSSLAGPLVYNEQFF.

This clone was picked up one time. The chain recombines TRBV5-8 with TRBJ2-2; possibly TRBD2 for D (6 bases). Germline V gives CDR1 SGHTS, CDR2 YDEGEE. This CDR3 comprises 15 residues. Trimming pared 1 base from V and 4 bases from J, leaving 11 bases between. For the CDR3, the DNA is TGTGCCAGCAGCTTGATTCGGGGAGGCACCGGGGAGCTGTTTTTT. This sequence encodes CASSLIRGGTGELFF.

The V and J genes are TRBV4-3 and TRBJ2-3, with 10 bases lining up with TRBD2. This CDR3 comprises 16 residues. The junction had 6 bases not matched to a gene; V was cut back by 0 bases and J by 6 bases. Per germline, CDR1 LGHNA and CDR2 YSLEER. The CDR3 DNA reads as TGCGCCAGCAGCCAAGATCCAGCGGGGGGGCTGGATACGCAGTATTTT. Protein product: CASSQDPAGGLDTQYF.